The entry that follows covers one T cell receptor (beta chain) sequence. Its antigen remains unidentified. The data originate from a study of cytomegalovirus exposure and HLA in healthy donors. Across the whole study: Unique TCRs from HLA-typed donors, roughly 89 million of them, were held in an early data release.

Regarding the study as a whole: The availability of immune exposure information extended only to CMV serostatus. Reported findings show TCR beta sequences accurately forecast HLA-A and HLA-B alleles in most subjects.

At sampling all donors were nominally healthy, likely with unrecorded immune exposures. Both 60 Vbeta primers and 13 Jbeta primers went into the PCR. The table came from immunoSEQ multiplex PCR; TCRdb's copy has only in-frame clones and leaves some out. The profile shows around 140,000 clones, more than 70% of them singletons. Deletions cut 9 bases from V and 0 bases from J, with 15 bases between. This CDR3 is built from 14 residues. Germline CDR1 is LNHDA and CDR2 is SQIVND (reference sequence). This sequence was found in a man in his fifties or sixties in good health and CMV-seronegative. V gene TRBV19 combines with J gene TRBJ2-7; D not certain. The sequenced sample was PBMCs. In DNA form, the CDR3 reads TGTGCCAGCGCCTGGGCAGAGAGCTCCTACGAGCAGTACTTC. It is translated as CASAWAESSYEQYF. Complete variable domain (other parts from reference TRBV19 and TRBJ2-7): DGGITQSPKYLFRKEGQNVTLSCEQNLNHDAMYWYRQDPGQGLRLIYYSQIVNDFQKGDIAEGYSVSREKKESFPLTVTSAQKNPTAFYLCASAWAESSYEQYFGPGTRLTVT.